The source of this T cell receptor beta chain is a study of CD4 T cells in relation to SARS-CoV-2 and coronaviruses. General study points: According to naive versus memory sequencing, detected responses are memory recall, not newly primed.

This CDR3 has 17 amino acids. This clone was counted a few times. Its antigen is not known. Measured with immunoSEQ multiplex PCR; TCRdb has only the in-frame clones, and not every one. The sample lists more than 30,000 clones, 70% to 90% seen once, with less than 4% in the top ten. This receptor was obtained from an adult with COVID-19. What was sequenced was memory CD4+ T cells from PBMCs. The rearrangement joins TRBV12-2 to TRBJ2-1; TRBD2 is the table's D call, not checked against the DNA. TRBV12-2 corresponds to a pseudogene. In nucleotides, the CDR3 is TGTGCAAGTCGCTCCCTTACCCTGGCGGAAATCTACAATGAGCAGTTCTTC. This translates into CASRSLTLAEIYNEQFF.